This T cell receptor beta chain is from a study of shared clonotypes between healthy human individuals (TCRdb year 2020). About the full investigation: A couple of women and a few men aged 18 to 49 years were included in the cohort. For each donor, three plates each were used for CD4 naive and CD4 memory, two plates were used for CD8 naive, and one plate was used for CD8 memory. To estimate repertoire size and how much clonotype sharing occurs between individuals, the study deeply sequenced the blood TCR repertoires of five healthy adults. Different laboratories and diverse techniques were used to prepare libraries and sequence TCR repertoires, to increase sequencing depth and limit assay-specific biases. Between about 0.8 and 9 billion PBMCs per donor were obtained by leukapheresis. General findings and caveats noted by the study authors: The genetic and exposure-history diversity represented was limited by the small number of donors. Compared with non-shared clonotypes, the clonotypes found in all four sorted-subset donors had higher generation probabilities. Naive subsets generally had larger estimated clonotype richness than memory subsets did. Based on pairwise subsampling, the degree of clonotype sharing among donors was expected to be affected by sequencing depth. Incomplete sequencing was indicated by rarefaction of sorted-subset datasets, despite the large sequencing depth. Sampling was limited to blood, and TCR repertoires in tissue likely differ from TCR repertoires in blood. Sharing across a few donors was observed for approximately 5% of naive CD4, 3% to 3.5% of naive CD8, 2.3% of memory CD4, and around 0.4% of memory CD8 clonotypes.

Healthy HIV-negative adults with no recently reported acute infections or vaccinations were included as donors. All donors were Caucasian adults living in Nashville, Tennessee, USA. Magnetic negative selection was used to enrich CD4+ T cells, after which naive cells were positively selected on CD45RA and the negative fraction became the memory subset. After blood collection by leukapheresis, PBMCs were isolated using Ficoll-Histopaque density gradient centrifugation and then cryopreserved in the vapor phase of liquid nitrogen. Analytical flow cytometry was used to check the purity and quantity of each magnetically sorted T cell population. Genomic DNA was isolated from every sorted fraction and measured by UV absorbance on a Nanodrop 2000c. Concerning this clone itself: The antigen it binds to is not known. Base quality data are lacking; no much larger clone is found one base away.

Using the deep immunoSEQ assay, multiplex PCR amplified TCR CDR3 regions from genomic DNA. For each cell subset, the extracted genomic DNA was distributed evenly across all wells of several immunoSEQ 96-well plates, and each plate served as one replicate. For sorted subsets, each replicate PCR was loaded with 200 ng genomic DNA, equivalent to 30,000 or so T cell genomes. The purified libraries were quantified using a Qubit 3.0 fluorometer, sized with a Bioanalyzer 2100, and then quantified again using the KAPA Library Quantification kit. Every immunoSEQ 96-well plate was sequenced on a separate single-read 150-cycle Illumina NextSeq 550 flow cell. The authors' analysis ran thus. Because the immunoSEQ output included only junctional sequences and no quality scores, the filtering could not be the same as the filtering used for full-length reads. To assign V/J genes and CDR3, sequences were annotated against IMGT germline references using PyIR, a Python wrapper for IgBLAST v1.9. Any read was removed if the V/J assignment was weak (E-value above 1e-6), the CDR3 was missing, or the read contained stop codons, out-of-frame junctions, or ambiguous translated residues. V3J clonotypes were defined as sequences sharing an identical inferred V gene, J gene, and CDR3 amino acid sequence. Percentage overlap between repertoires was calculated by dividing the number of shared unique clonotypes by the size of the smaller repertoire. RTK rarefaction, the Chao1 estimator, and Recon v2.1 estimates of unobserved clonotypes were used to assess repertoire richness. Generation probabilities were computed with OLGA for all TCRbeta clonotypes obtained by the gDNA method from several donors. TCRdb stores this immuneACCESS table with in-frame sequences only. Part of the clones is absent; in the studies checked, under half of the shortfall reflects unresolved V genes, and no reason is known for the rest. V and J calls plus clone size are reproduced from that table; the DNA served to infer D and trimming. Present in this sample are around 1.6 million clones, about 98% of which were seen just once. About 0.4% of the sample is in the top ten clones.

Trimmed from V: 2 bases; trimmed from J: 5 bases; junction bases lacking a gene match: 20. Per the germline V gene, MGHRA is the CDR1 and YSYEKL is the CDR2. Its CDR3 holds 21 amino acids, cysteine through phenylalanine. This entry keeps only the CDR3 DNA: 63 bases, framed from base 1. The TCR originated in a man between 25 and 39 years old in good health. Sequenced material: naive CD4+ T cells sorted from blood. The label giving this sample's cell subset or site can be read as: CD45RA+ positively selected. The chain was built from TRBV4-1 and TRBJ2-3; TRBD2 agrees with 12 junctional bases. This receptor carries the CDR3 CASSQKETSGRFSSGGDTQYF. The bases read TGCGCCAGCAGCCAAAAGGAAACTAGCGGGAGGTTTAGTAGTGGAGGAGATACGCAGTATTTT.